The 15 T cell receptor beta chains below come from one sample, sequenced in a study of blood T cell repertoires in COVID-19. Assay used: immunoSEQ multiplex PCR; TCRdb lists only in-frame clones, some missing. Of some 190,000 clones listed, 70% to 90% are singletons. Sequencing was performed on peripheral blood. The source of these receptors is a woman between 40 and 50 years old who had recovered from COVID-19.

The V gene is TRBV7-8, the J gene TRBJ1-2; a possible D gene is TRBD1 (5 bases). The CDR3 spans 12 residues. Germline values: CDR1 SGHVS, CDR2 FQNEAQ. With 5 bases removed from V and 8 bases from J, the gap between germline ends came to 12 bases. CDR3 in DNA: TGTGCCAGCAGCCCGGACATCCGGGGCTACACCTTC. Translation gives CASSPDIRGYTF.

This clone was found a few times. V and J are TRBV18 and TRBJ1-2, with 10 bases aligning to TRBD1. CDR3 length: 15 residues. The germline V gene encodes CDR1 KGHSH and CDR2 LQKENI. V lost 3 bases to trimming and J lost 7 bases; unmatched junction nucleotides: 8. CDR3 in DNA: TGTGCCAGCTCACCCCGGACAGGGGGGGACTCTGGCTACACCTTC. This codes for CASSPRTGGDSGYTF.

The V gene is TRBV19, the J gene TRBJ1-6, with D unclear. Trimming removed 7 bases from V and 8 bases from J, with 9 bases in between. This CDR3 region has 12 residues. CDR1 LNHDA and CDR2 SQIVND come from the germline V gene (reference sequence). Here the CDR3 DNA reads TGTGCCAGTAAGAGGAGGGATTCACCCCTCCACTTT. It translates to CASKRRDSPLHF.

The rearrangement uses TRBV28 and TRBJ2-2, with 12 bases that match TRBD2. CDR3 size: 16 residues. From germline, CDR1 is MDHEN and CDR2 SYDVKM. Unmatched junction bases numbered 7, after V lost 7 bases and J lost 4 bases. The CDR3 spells CASTLAGGGPTGELFF. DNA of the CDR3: TGTGCCAGCACCCTAGCGGGAGGGGGGCCCACCGGGGAGCTGTTTTTT. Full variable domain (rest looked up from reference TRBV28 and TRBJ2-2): DVKVTQSSRYLVKRTGEKVFLECVQDMDHENMFWYRQDPGLGLRLIYFSYDVKMKEKGDIPEGYSVSREKKERFSLILESASTNQTSMYLCASTLAGGGPTGELFFGEGSRLTVL.

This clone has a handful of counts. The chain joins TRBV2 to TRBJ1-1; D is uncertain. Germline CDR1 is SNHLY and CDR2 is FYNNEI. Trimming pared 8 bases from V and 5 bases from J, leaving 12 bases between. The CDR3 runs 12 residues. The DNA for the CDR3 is TGTGCCAGCCGGGATTGGAGGACTGAAGCTTTCTTT. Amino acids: CASRDWRTEAFF.

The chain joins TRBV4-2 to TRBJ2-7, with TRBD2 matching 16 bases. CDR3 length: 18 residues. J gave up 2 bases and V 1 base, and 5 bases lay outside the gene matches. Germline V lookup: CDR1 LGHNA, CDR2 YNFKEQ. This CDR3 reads CASSQAGTSGREPYEQYF. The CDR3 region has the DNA TGTGCCAGCAGCCAAGCCGGGACTAGCGGGAGGGAACCCTACGAGCAGTACTTC.

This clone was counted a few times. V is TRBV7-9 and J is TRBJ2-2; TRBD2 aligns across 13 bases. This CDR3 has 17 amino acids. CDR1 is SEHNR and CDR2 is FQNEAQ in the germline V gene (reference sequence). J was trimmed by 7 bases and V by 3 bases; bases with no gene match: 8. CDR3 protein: CASSFAGTSGVGGELFF. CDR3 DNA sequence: TGTGCCAGCAGCTTTGCCGGGACTAGCGGGGTCGGCGGGGAGCTGTTTTTT.

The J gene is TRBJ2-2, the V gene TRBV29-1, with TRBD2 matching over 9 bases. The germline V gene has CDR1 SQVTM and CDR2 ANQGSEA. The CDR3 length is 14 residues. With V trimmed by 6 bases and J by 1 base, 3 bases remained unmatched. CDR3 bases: TGCAGCGTGACTAGCGGCCGGAACACCGGGGAGCTGTTTTTT. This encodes CSVTSGRNTGELFF.

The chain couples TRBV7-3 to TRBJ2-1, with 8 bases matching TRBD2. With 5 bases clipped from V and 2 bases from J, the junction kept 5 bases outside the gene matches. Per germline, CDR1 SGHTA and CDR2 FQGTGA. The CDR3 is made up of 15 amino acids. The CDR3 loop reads CASSQTSGPYNEQFF. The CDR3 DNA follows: TGTGCCAGCAGCCAAACTAGCGGCCCCTACAATGAGCAGTTCTTC.

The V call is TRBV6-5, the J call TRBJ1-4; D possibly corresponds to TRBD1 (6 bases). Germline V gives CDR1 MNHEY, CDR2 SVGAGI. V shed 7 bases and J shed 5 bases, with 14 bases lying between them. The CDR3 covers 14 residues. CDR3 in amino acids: CASTKRGANEKLFF. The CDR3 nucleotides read TGTGCCAGCACCAAACGGGGGGCCAATGAAAAACTGTTTTTT.

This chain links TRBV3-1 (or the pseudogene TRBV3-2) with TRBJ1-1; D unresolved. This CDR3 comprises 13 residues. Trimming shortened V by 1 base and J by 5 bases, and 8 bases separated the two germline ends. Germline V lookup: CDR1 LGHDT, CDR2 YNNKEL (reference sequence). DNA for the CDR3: TGTGCCAGCAGCCAAGTTGGCGGAACTGAAGCTTTCTTT. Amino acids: CASSQVGGTEAFF.

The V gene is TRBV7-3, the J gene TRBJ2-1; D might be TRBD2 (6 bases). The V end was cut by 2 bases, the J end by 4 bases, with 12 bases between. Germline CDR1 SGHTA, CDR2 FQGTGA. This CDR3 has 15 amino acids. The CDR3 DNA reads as TGTGCCAGCAGCTTAGAGGGACTGCCGTACAATGAGCAGTTCTTC. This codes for CASSLEGLPYNEQFF.

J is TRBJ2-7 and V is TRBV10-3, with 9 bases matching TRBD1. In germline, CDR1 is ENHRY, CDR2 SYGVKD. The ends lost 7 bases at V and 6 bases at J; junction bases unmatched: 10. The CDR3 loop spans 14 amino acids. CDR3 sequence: CAINSGQGSGEQYF. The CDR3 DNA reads TGTGCCATCAACTCGGGACAGGGATCGGGCGAGCAGTACTTC.

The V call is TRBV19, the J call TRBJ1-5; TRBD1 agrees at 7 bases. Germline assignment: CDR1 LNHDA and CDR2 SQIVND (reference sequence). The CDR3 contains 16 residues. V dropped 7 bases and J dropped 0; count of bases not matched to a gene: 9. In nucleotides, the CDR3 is TGTGCCAGTAATAGACAGGGCGGTTATAGCAATCAGCCCCAGCATTTT. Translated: CASNRQGGYSNQPQHF.

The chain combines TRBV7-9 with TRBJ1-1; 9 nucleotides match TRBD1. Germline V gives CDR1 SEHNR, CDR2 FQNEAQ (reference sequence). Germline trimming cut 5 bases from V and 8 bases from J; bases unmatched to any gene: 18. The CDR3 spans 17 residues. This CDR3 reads CASSARDRARVLKEAFF. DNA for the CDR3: TGTGCCAGCAGCGCTAGGGACAGGGCGCGCGTGTTGAAAGAAGCTTTCTTT.